This T cell receptor beta chain stems from a study of blood T cell repertoires in COVID-19. At the level of the study: Samples came from the United States, Italy and Spain, spanning acute and convalescent COVID-19.

In germline, CDR1 is MGHRA, CDR2 YSYEKL. The CDR3 covers 18 residues. V shed 4 bases and J 4 bases; nucleotides not matched to a gene: 11. Authors' data handling: Estimation of nucleated cell counts relied on the amplification of reference gene primers. Assay used: immunoSEQ multiplex PCR; TCRdb lists only in-frame clones, some missing. That table furnishes V, J and clone size, whereas the DNA furnished D and trimming. The data contain over 250,000 clones, about 89% of them singletons. Sequencing was performed on peripheral blood. V usage is TRBV4-1 and J usage is TRBJ1-3, with 12 bases aligning to TRBD1. This TCR was sampled from a middle-aged man with acute or convalescent COVID-19. CDR3 region: CASSRSPGQGAKGNTIYF. As DNA, the CDR3 is TGCGCCAGCAGCCGATCCCCGGGACAGGGGGCTAAGGGAAACACCATATATTTT.